This T cell receptor beta chain was recorded in a study of cytomegalovirus exposure and HLA in healthy donors. Findings and caveats of the study: CMV antigen specificity of a few CMV-associated chains was confirmed in vitro. There were 150 to 200 TCR beta chains listed as cytomegalovirus-associated. Sequencing had likely introduced a cluster of highly shared sequence variants as an artifact.

Germline loops: CDR1 SGHTA, CDR2 FQGTGA. The CDR3 loop spans 14 amino acids. Both 60 Vbeta primers and 13 Jbeta primers went into the PCR. Libraries were prepared by immunoSEQ multiplex PCR; TCRdb keeps only in-frame clonotypes and omits some of them. The sample contains over 250,000 clones, just over 85% of which appear only once. A remark on this clone: Its target is not known.

Though probably carrying unrecorded immune exposures, donors were nominally healthy at sampling. Sequencing used PBMCs. V gene TRBV7-3 combines with J gene TRBJ2-5, with unresolved D. The DNA end is a closer match to TRBJ2-7, so the J assignment may be wrong. The source of this sequence is a man aged 40-55 years in good health and CMV-seropositive. CDR3 region: CASSLHHSSYEQYF. CDR3 nucleotide sequence: TGTGCCAGCAGCCTCCACCATAGCTCCTACGAGCAGTACTTC.